Presented here are 2 T cell receptor beta chains from one specimen sequenced in a study of T cell repertoires in cytomegalovirus infection. MiXCR was run by TCRdb on the reads, yielding one entry per CDR3 protein. The sample gives some 450,000 distinct CDR3 sequences, approximately 32% of which show up once; roughly 13% is in the top ten. Sequencing was done on a sample of PBMCs. These receptors were taken from a human donor in good health (CMV status not recorded). Some clones in this sample may be carry-over from other donors' samples.

This clonotype was observed a handful of times. The chain joins TRBV28 to TRBJ2-3, with TRBD2 identical over 8 bases. Trimming cost V 1 base and J 3 bases; bases outside gene matches: 9. The germline gives CDR1 MDHEN, CDR2 SYDVKM. The length of the CDR3 is 17 residues. This chain's CDR3 is CASSLFGGGPGTDTQYF. CDR3 sequence (DNA): TGTGCCAGCAGTTTATTCGGGGGGGGACCAGGGACAGATACGCAGTATTTT.

The chain is built from TRBV2 and TRBJ1-1, with 7 bases fitting TRBD1. J gave up 7 bases and V 7 bases, and 9 bases lay outside the gene matches. Looked up from germline, CDR1 is SNHLY and CDR2 is FYNNEI. The CDR3 loop spans 13 amino acids. CDR3: CASTPDREGEAFF. The CDR3, as DNA: TGTGCCAGCACCCCTGACAGGGAGGGTGAAGCTTTCTTT.